This TCR beta chain was captured by sequencing in a study of T cell responses to AZD1222 COVID-19 vaccine. In the study overall: Some second doses came at about 4 weeks and others at about 12 weeks; these were pooled.

Whole-study findings and limits: Baseline seropositivity occurred in only a handful of AZD1222 recipients.

Clones were sequenced by immunoSEQ multiplex PCR, and TCRdb holds only the in-frame ones, with some missing. There are 120,000 or so clones in the sample; roughly 91% occur only once, and approximately 2.8% lies in the top ten. J lost 2 bases, V lost 1 base, and 4 bases had no gene match. This CDR3 spans 15 amino acids. Germline-derived CDR1 and CDR2 are SGHTA and FQGNSA. In regard to this clone: Its antigen is not identified. This sample includes further DNA sequences coding for the same CDR3.

The chain joins TRBV7-2 to TRBJ2-7; TRBD2 agrees at 8 bases. The material was peripheral blood, obtained on day 0 of AZD1222 vaccination. This sequence originates from an adult in good health. CDR3 sequence: CASSLGLAGPYEQYF. CDR3 DNA sequence: TGTGCCAGCAGCTTAGGCCTAGCGGGCCCCTACGAGCAGTACTTC.